The 11 T cell receptor beta chains given below trace back to one sample, sequenced in a study of T cells after yellow fever vaccination (dated by TCRdb to between 2019 and 2020). Libraries were constructed by 5' RACE. Instrument used: Illumina HiSeq 2500. Clones were called with MiXCR by TCRdb after fastp trimmed the public reads at Q25, and only in-frame beta chains were retained. Rows matching on CDR3 protein sequence are summarized as one entry with the most common DNA and genes. The sample has a few hundred thousand distinct CDR3 sequences on record, approximately 6% of them singletons. 15% of the sample lies in the top ten. What this sample's treatment or condition label stands for: live attenuated yellow fever vaccine strain. This material consisted of PBMCs, taken 5 days after the yellow fever booster vaccination. The origin of the receptors is a man aged 25-40 years who received the YFV17D yellow fever vaccine.

J is TRBJ2-1 and V is TRBV11-2; TRBD1 matches 11 bases. Per the germline V gene, CDR1 is SGHAT and CDR2 is FQNNGV. The V segment lost 2 bases and the J segment 10 bases; nucleotides outside the gene matches: 10. The CDR3 covers 16 residues. CDR3 DNA: TGTGCCAGCAGCTTAAGATCCCGGACAGGGGGCAGAGAGCAGTTCTTC. This encodes CASSLRSRTGGREQFF.

A few counts support this clonotype. The gene calls are TRBV20-1 and TRBJ2-5; D might be TRBD2 (6 bases). From germline, CDR1 is DFQATT and CDR2 SNEGSKA (reference sequence). This CDR3 spans 17 amino acids. Deletions cut 3 bases from V and 1 base from J, with 21 bases between. Written as DNA, the CDR3 is TGCAGTGCTAGCGTCAGCCCGGGGGTCCTGGGCCAAGAGACCCAGTACTTC. Protein sequence: CSASVSPGVLGQETQYF.

This clonotype was detected only a few times. This chain joins TRBV7-8 and TRBJ2-3; TRBD1 agrees at 7 bases. J was trimmed by 2 bases and V by 1 base; bases with no gene match: 12. Germline CDR1 is SGHVS and CDR2 is FQNEAQ. The CDR3 is 18 amino acids. The CDR3 region is CASSLGQGRTQPTDTQYF. The CDR3, as DNA: TGTGCCAGCAGCTTAGGACAGGGTCGAACCCAGCCCACAGATACGCAGTATTTT. Using reference TRBV7-8 and TRBJ2-3 for the parts outside the CDR3, the full variable domain is GAGVSQSPRYKVAKRGQDVALRCDPISGHVSLFWYQQALGQGPEFLTYFQNEAQLDKSGLPSDRFFAERPEGSVSTLKIQRTQQEDSAVYLCASSLGQGRTQPTDTQYFGPGTRLTVL.

A few counts support this clonotype. The V and J genes are TRBV29-1 and TRBJ1-1; TRBD1 matches 7 bases. The V gene end was trimmed by 3 bases and the J gene end by 9 bases; junction bases not matched to a gene: 7. CDR1 and CDR2 from the germline V gene are SQVTM and ANQGSEA. The CDR3 has 12 residues. The CDR3 is CSVDGGQQKAFF. The DNA for the CDR3 is TGCAGCGTTGACGGGGGACAGCAGAAAGCTTTCTTT.

The chain links TRBV19 to TRBJ2-7, with D perhaps TRBD2 (6 bases). CDR3 length equals 13 residues. V shed 1 base and J shed 6 bases, with 10 bases lying between them. Germline CDR1 is LNHDA and CDR2 is SQIVND (reference sequence). The CDR3 loop reads CASSIAAGSEQYF. The CDR3, as DNA: TGTGCCAGTAGTATAGCGGCGGGGAGCGAGCAGTACTTC.

On this clonotype itself: Given a much more abundant clone one base away, this may be a read error. The chain carries TRBV10-3 and TRBJ2-7, with a weak D call TRBD1 (5 bases). The CDR3 contains 15 residues. The germline V and J ends were trimmed by 3 bases and 4 bases, with 16 bases remaining between them. Germline values: CDR1 ENHRY, CDR2 SYGVKD. In nucleotides, the CDR3 is TGTGCCATCAGTGATCCGCTGGGCCAGGGTTACGAGCAGTACTTC. The encoded protein is CAISDPLGQGYEQYF.

The chain has TRBV12-3 or TRBV12-4 and TRBJ2-3; D remains unclear. V was cut by 11 bases and J by 10 bases, with 37 bases left in between. The CDR3 sequence is 18 residues long. The CDR3 nucleotides read TGTGCCTTCTGCCCCCCGCTGGGCAGGCAACTACACAGATACGCGCAGTATTTT. It codes for CAFCPPLGRQLHRYAQYF.

This clonotype came up a few times. V is TRBV4-3 and J is TRBJ1-6, with D uncertain. V shed 0 bases and J shed 8 bases, with 17 bases lying between them. CDR3 length equals 17 residues. CDR1 and CDR2 (germline): LGHNA, YSLEER. The CDR3, as DNA: TGCGCCAGCAGCCAAGAAATGGCCGACGCACCCGATTCACCCCTCCACTTT. It encodes CASSQEMADAPDSPLHF.

Only a few counts were recorded for this clonotype. The rearrangement links TRBV7-2 to TRBJ2-3, with D unresolved. CDR1 and CDR2 (germline): SGHTA, FQGNSA. This CDR3 comprises 14 residues. The V end lost 5 bases, the J end lost 5 bases, and 14 bases lay between the germline ends. This chain's CDR3 is CASSERMVGDTQYF. For the CDR3, the DNA is TGTGCCAGCAGCGAGAGGATGGTGGGAGATACGCAGTATTTT.

There are many counts of this clonotype. This chain connects TRBV28 to TRBJ2-7; 8 nucleotides align to TRBD1. V was clipped by 3 bases and J by 5 bases; unmatched bases: 6. The CDR3 consists of 14 residues. Germline V gives CDR1 MDHEN, CDR2 SYDVKM. The CDR3 sequence is CASSFWDRNDEQYF. The CDR3 DNA follows: TGTGCCAGCAGTTTCTGGGACAGGAACGACGAGCAGTACTTC.

This clonotype was detected only a few times. The chain carries TRBV29-1 and TRBJ2-1; D gene ambiguous. The CDR3 spans 14 residues. Germline-derived CDR1 and CDR2 are SQVTM and ANQGSEA. Trimming shortened V by 4 bases and J by 5 bases, and 15 bases separated the two germline ends. The CDR3 here is CSVGVPDENNEQFF. CDR3 coding DNA: TGCAGCGTTGGGGTCCCGGACGAAAACAATGAGCAGTTCTTC.